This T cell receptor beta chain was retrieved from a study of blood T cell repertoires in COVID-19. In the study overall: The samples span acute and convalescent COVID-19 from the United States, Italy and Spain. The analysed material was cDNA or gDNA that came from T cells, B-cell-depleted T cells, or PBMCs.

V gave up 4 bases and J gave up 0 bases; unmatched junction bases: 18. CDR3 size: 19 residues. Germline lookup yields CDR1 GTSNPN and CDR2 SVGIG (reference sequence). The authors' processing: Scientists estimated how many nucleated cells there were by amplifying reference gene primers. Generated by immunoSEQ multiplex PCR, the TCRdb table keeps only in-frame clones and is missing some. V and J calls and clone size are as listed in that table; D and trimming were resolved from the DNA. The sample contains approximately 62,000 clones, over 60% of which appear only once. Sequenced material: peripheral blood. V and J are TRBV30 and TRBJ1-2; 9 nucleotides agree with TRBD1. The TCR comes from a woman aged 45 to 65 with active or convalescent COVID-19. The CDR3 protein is CAWMSRGGSRQGANYGYTF. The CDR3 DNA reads TGTGCCTGGATGTCTCGGGGAGGTTCCCGACAGGGGGCTAACTATGGCTACACCTTC.